The 32 T cell receptor beta chains given below trace back to one sample, sequenced in a study of blood T cell repertoires in COVID-19. Clones were sequenced by immunoSEQ multiplex PCR, and TCRdb holds only the in-frame ones, with some missing. The data show 130,000 to 150,000 clones, around 80% seen once. Material for sequencing was peripheral blood. The source is a man in his 60s with active or convalescent COVID-19.

The V call is TRBV15, the J call TRBJ1-1; no definite D call. CDR3 size: 14 residues. Germline-derived CDR1 and CDR2 are LNHNV and YYDKDF (reference sequence). Trimming took off 5 bases at V and 6 bases at J, with 16 bases between the two ends. The CDR3 DNA reads TGTGCCACCAGCCCCTCGGAGGGATACCCTGAAGCTTTCTTT. Protein: CATSPSEGYPEAFF.

The chain combines TRBV7-9 with TRBJ2-1; 11 nucleotides line up with TRBD2. Germline CDR1 is SEHNR and CDR2 is FQNEAQ (reference sequence). There are 15 residues in the CDR3. The V segment lost 7 bases and the J segment 4 bases; nucleotides outside the gene matches: 6. The CDR3 bases are TGTGCCAGCACCGGGGGGACTAGCGGTTACAATGAGCAGTTCTTC. Protein: CASTGGTSGYNEQFF.

The J gene is TRBJ1-3, the V gene TRBV6-5, with D hard to call. The germline V and J ends were trimmed by 6 bases and 0 bases, with 12 bases remaining between them. CDR1 MNHEY and CDR2 SVGAGI come from the germline V gene. This CDR3 is built from 15 residues. In DNA, the CDR3 is TGTGCCAGCAGCCGCGACTACAGCTCTGGAAACACCATATATTTT. Residues: CASSRDYSSGNTIYF.

The V call is TRBV12-3 or TRBV12-4, the J call TRBJ1-5, with TRBD1 as a possible D gene (6 bases). V was cut by 6 bases and J by 11 bases, with 14 bases left in between. This CDR3 spans 12 amino acids. CDR3 DNA sequence: TGTGCCAGCAGCCGAGGGGGTAGGGCCCAGCATTTT. Translating it yields CASSRGGRAQHF.

CDR3 sequence (DNA): TGTGCCATCAGTGAGACTAGTCTCGGTGAGCAGTTCTTC. Amino acids: CAISETSLGEQFF. The chain has TRBV10-3 and TRBJ2-1; D possibly corresponds to TRBD2 (5 bases). The CDR3 length is 13 residues. V shed 2 bases and J shed 9 bases, with 11 bases lying between them. Germline lookup yields CDR1 ENHRY and CDR2 SYGVKD.

The CDR3 nucleotides are TGTGCCTGGAGGCAGGCAGGGGTAGGTTCACCCCTCCACTTT. Protein: CAWRQAGVGSPLHF. This chain links TRBV30 with TRBJ1-6, with D possibly being TRBD1 (6 bases). From germline, CDR1 is GTSNPN and CDR2 SVGIG (reference sequence). V lost 3 bases to trimming and J lost 9 bases, with 15 bases between them. The CDR3 spans 14 residues.

The rearrangement joins TRBV4-3 to TRBJ1-2; D possibly corresponds to TRBD1 (5 bases). The CDR3 length is 18 residues. From germline, CDR1 is LGHNA and CDR2 YSLEER. The ends were cut back, 0 bases at V and 6 bases at J, with 23 bases in the middle. In nucleotides, the CDR3 is TGCGCCAGCAGCCAAGACGGGGGACTTCTCGCCCCCTTGGATGGCTACACCTTC. Translation gives CASSQDGGLLAPLDGYTF.

The chain employs TRBV9 and TRBJ2-1; 7 bases agree with TRBD1. CDR1 is SGDLS, CDR2 YYNGEE, per germline. V gave up 5 bases and J gave up 2 bases; unmatched junction bases: 7. The CDR3 is 15 residues long. Written as DNA, the CDR3 is TGTGCCAGCAGTCCTACAGGGGACCCCTACAATGAGCAGTTCTTC. Translation gives CASSPTGDPYNEQFF. The full variable domain, in which reference TRBV9 and TRBJ2-1 provide the parts outside the CDR3, is DSGVTQTPKHLITATGQRVTLRCSPRSGDLSVYWYQQSLDQGLQFLIQYYNGEERAKGNILERFSAQQFPDLHSELNLSSLELGDSALYFCASSPTGDPYNEQFFGPGTRLTVL.

This clone was seen only a few times. The rearrangement joins TRBV7-2 to TRBJ1-2; D is uncertain. This CDR3 contains 12 residues. Germline V gene lookup returns CDR1 SGHTA and CDR2 FQGNSA. Deletions cut 4 bases from V and 0 bases from J, with 3 bases between. This chain's CDR3 is CASSSSNYGYTF. CDR3 DNA sequence: TGTGCCAGCAGCTCCTCTAACTATGGCTACACCTTC.

The chain has TRBV5-6 and TRBJ1-2, with D unresolved. Looked up from germline, CDR1 is SGHDT and CDR2 is YYEEEE. Trimming cost V 4 bases and J 2 bases, with 12 bases left between them. The CDR3 is 14 amino acids. The CDR3 DNA follows: TGTGCCAGCAGCCTGGTGACTCCGAACTATGGCTACACCTTC. This sequence encodes CASSLVTPNYGYTF.

The chain links TRBV11-3 to TRBJ2-1; TRBD2 matches 8 bases. This CDR3 is built from 18 residues. Losses at the gene ends were 5 bases for V and 2 bases for J; bases not matched to a gene: 14. Germline values: CDR1 SGHNT, CDR2 YENEEA. The CDR3 DNA reads as TGTGCCAGCAGCAATAGTAAGGCGGGAGGCATACCCTACAATGAGCAGTTCTTC. Encoded protein: CASSNSKAGGIPYNEQFF.

Only one count was recorded for this clone. CDR3 sequence: CASSYSQNYEQYF. The CDR3 bases are TGTGCCAGCAGTTACTCCCAGAACTACGAGCAGTACTTC. The chain is built from TRBV6-2 or TRBV6-3 and TRBJ2-7, with no clear D. Germline V lookup: CDR1 MNHEY, CDR2 SVGEGT. The CDR3 contains 13 residues. V gave up 0 bases and J gave up 3 bases, with 6 bases separating them.

The J gene is TRBJ1-2, the V gene TRBV29-1, with 8 bases fitting TRBD1. V trimming: 6 bases; J trimming: 2 bases; junction bases outside the gene matches: 8. The CDR3 is 14 amino acids. CDR1 and CDR2 (germline): SQVTM, ANQGSEA. CDR3 DNA: TGCAGCGTCCAGGGACAGGTACTAAACTATGGCTACACCTTC. Amino acid sequence: CSVQGQVLNYGYTF.

This clone is a singleton in its sample. A junction end diverges from the germline sequence, so it may reflect a read error. The chain is built from TRBV27 and TRBJ2-3, with D tentatively TRBD2 (5 bases). CDR1 is MNHEY and CDR2 is SMNVEV in the germline V gene (reference sequence). This CDR3 comprises 14 residues. CDR3 protein: CASSLSSSRDTQYF. The CDR3 coding sequence is TGTGCCAGCAGTTTATCGTCTAGCAGAGATACGCAGTATTTT.

The chain combines TRBV6-5 with TRBJ1-3, with 7 bases lining up with TRBD1. The germline CDR1 and CDR2 sequences are MNHEY and SVGAGI. J lost 9 bases, V lost 6 bases, and 14 bases had no gene match. The CDR3 has 15 amino acids. CDR3 sequence (DNA): TGTGCCAGCAGACCCACCGTGACAGGGCTCTCCACCATATATTTT. It yields the protein CASRPTVTGLSTIYF.

The V gene is TRBV6-1, the J gene TRBJ1-2, with D possibly TRBD1 on 6 matching bases. CDR1 MNHNS and CDR2 SASEGT come from the germline V gene. CDR3 length: 11 residues. Trimming took off 3 bases at V and 8 bases at J, with 7 bases between the two ends. The CDR3 region is CASSEGAGYTF. As DNA, the CDR3 is TGTGCCAGCAGTGAGGGGGCCGGCTACACCTTC.

The chain combines TRBV5-1 with TRBJ2-7; 12 bases fit TRBD2. Trimming removed 0 bases from V and 3 bases from J; junction bases left unmatched: 1. The CDR3 covers 15 residues. Germline CDR1 reads SGHRS; CDR2 reads YFSETQ. The DNA for the CDR3 is TGCGCCAGCAGCTTGGGACTAGCGGGAGACTACGAGCAGTACGTC. Protein sequence: CASSLGLAGDYEQYV.

The gene calls are TRBV14 and TRBJ1-6; the match to TRBD1 covers 9 bases. The CDR3 extends over 12 amino acids. The trim removed 4 bases at V and 14 bases at J, leaving 3 bases unmatched. CDR1 SGHDN and CDR2 FVKESK come from the germline V gene. The CDR3 coding sequence is TGTGCCAGCAGCCCGGACAGGGGAACCCTCCACTTT. This gives the protein CASSPDRGTLHF.

The CDR3 DNA reads TGCGCCAGCAGCCAAACCTGGGGAGGGGGCACAGATACGCAGTATTTT. This translates into CASSQTWGGGTDTQYF. V gene TRBV4-3 combines with J gene TRBJ2-3; 7 positions agree with TRBD2. The CDR3 length is 16 residues. V shed 2 bases and J 1 base; nucleotides not matched to a gene: 6. CDR1 LGHNA and CDR2 YSLEER come from the germline V gene.

The V and J genes are TRBV10-2 and TRBJ1-1; 7 bases match TRBD1. Trimming at V came to 9 bases and at J to 1 base, leaving 8 bases not matched to a gene. The CDR3 loop spans 14 amino acids. Germline lookup yields CDR1 WSHSY and CDR2 SAAADI. The DNA for the CDR3 is TGCGCCAGTAGGTTCACAGGGGAGAACACTGAAGCTTTCTTT. This codes for CASRFTGENTEAFF.

The V call is TRBV30, the J call TRBJ1-2; D not resolved. V shed 5 bases and J shed 4 bases, with 11 bases lying between them. CDR1 is GTSNPN and CDR2 is SVGIG in the germline V gene (reference sequence). This CDR3 has 12 residues. The CDR3 region is CAWGTFFYGYTF. As DNA, the CDR3 is TGTGCCTGGGGTACATTCTTCTATGGCTACACCTTC.

This chain joins TRBV5-1 and TRBJ2-3; 7 bases agree with TRBD1. CDR3 length: 18 amino acids. The V gene end was trimmed by 4 bases and the J gene end by 0 bases; junction bases not matched to a gene: 14. Looked up from germline, CDR1 is SGHRS and CDR2 is YFSETQ. The CDR3, as DNA: TGCGCCAGCAGCATACAAATTCCGGGACAGATAAGCACAGATACGCAGTATTTT. Residues: CASSIQIPGQISTDTQYF. The variable domain in full, completed from reference TRBV5-1 and TRBJ2-3, reads KAGVTQTPRYLIKTRGQQVTLSCSPISGHRSVSWYQQTPGQGLQFLFEYFSETQRNKGNFPGRFSGRQFSNSRSEMNVSTLELGDSALYLCASSIQIPGQISTDTQYFGPGTRLTVL.

The chain couples TRBV9 to TRBJ1-2; D gene unclear. This CDR3 is 15 amino acids long. V was trimmed by 4 bases and J by 3 bases, leaving 16 bases between them. Germline V CDR1 and CDR2: SGDLS, YYNGEE. The CDR3, as DNA: TGTGCCAGCAGCCCCGGGGAAGGGCACTACTATGGCTACACCTTC. It is translated as CASSPGEGHYYGYTF. The full variable domain, with the rest looked up from reference TRBV9 and TRBJ1-2, is DSGVTQTPKHLITATGQRVTLRCSPRSGDLSVYWYQQSLDQGLQFLIQYYNGEERAKGNILERFSAQQFPDLHSELNLSSLELGDSALYFCASSPGEGHYYGYTFGSGTRLTVV.

The chain combines TRBV11-2 with TRBJ2-1; TRBD2 is a possible D gene (5 bases). Germline CDR1 reads SGHAT; CDR2 reads FQNNGV. This CDR3 has 14 residues. Trimming removed 2 bases from V and 2 bases from J, with 7 bases in between. The CDR3 loop reads CASSLLATYNEQFF. CDR3 coding DNA: TGTGCCAGCAGCTTACTAGCTACCTACAATGAGCAGTTCTTC.

The chain couples TRBV2 to TRBJ2-1; 9 bases match TRBD1. V was pared by 8 bases and J by 8 bases, with 7 bases of the junction left unmatched. The CDR3 contains 13 residues. Per germline, CDR1 SNHLY and CDR2 FYNNEI. Here the CDR3 reads CASYGTGNYEQFF. CDR3 nucleotides: TGTGCCAGCTACGGGACAGGGAATTATGAGCAGTTCTTC.

J is TRBJ1-1 and V is TRBV5-5; maybe TRBD1 (5 bases). This CDR3 has 15 amino acids. Germline CDR1 is SGHKS and CDR2 is YYEKEE (reference sequence). The V end lost 0 bases, the J end lost 2 bases, and 11 bases lay between the germline ends. The CDR3 is CASSLGGGANTEAFF. Here the CDR3 DNA reads TGTGCCAGCAGCTTGGGAGGTGGGGCCAACACTGAAGCTTTCTTT.

The genes are TRBV6-5 and TRBJ2-1; TRBD2 agrees at 13 bases. The CDR3 runs to 15 residues. J lost 5 bases, V lost 8 bases, and 6 bases had no gene match. Germline V gives CDR1 MNHEY, CDR2 SVGAGI. In DNA form, the CDR3 reads TGTGCCAGCCCTCGACTAGCGGGAGGAAACAATGAGCAGTTCTTC. Its translation is CASPRLAGGNNEQFF.

This clone was detected once. The chain couples TRBV13 to TRBJ1-1; 8 nucleotides match TRBD1. The CDR3 runs 15 residues. The germline V gene encodes CDR1 PRHDT and CDR2 FYEKMQ (reference sequence). J lost 5 bases, V lost 5 bases, and 10 bases had no gene match. The CDR3 DNA is TGTGCCAGCAGCCTAAGGACAGGGAGAGGAACTGAAGCTTTCTTT. Translated, it gives CASSLRTGRGTEAFF.

The gene calls are TRBV5-5 and TRBJ2-1; D not resolved. Trimming shortened V by 2 bases and J by 0 bases, and 15 bases separated the two germline ends. CDR1 SGHKS and CDR2 YYEKEE come from the germline V gene (reference sequence). This CDR3 contains 17 residues. The CDR3 spells CASSFAPTESSYNEQFF. CDR3 bases: TGTGCCAGCAGCTTCGCCCCTACCGAAAGCTCCTACAATGAGCAGTTCTTC.

This clone was observed a few times. The V and J genes are TRBV5-1 and TRBJ1-4, with a tentative D call TRBD1 (5 bases). V lost 3 bases, J lost 8 bases, and 17 bases lay in between. CDR1 and CDR2 from the germline V gene are SGHRS and YFSETQ. The CDR3 covers 15 residues. CDR3 DNA: TGCGCCAGCAGCTCGGACGGGACTCGTCGGGAAAAACTGTTTTTT. Translated: CASSSDGTRREKLFF. The full variable domain, with the rest looked up from reference TRBV5-1 and TRBJ1-4, is KAGVTQTPRYLIKTRGQQVTLSCSPISGHRSVSWYQQTPGQGLQFLFEYFSETQRNKGNFPGRFSGRQFSNSRSEMNVSTLELGDSALYLCASSSDGTRREKLFFGSGTQLSVL.

The chain combines TRBV12-3 or TRBV12-4 with TRBJ2-5, with 7 bases aligning to TRBD1. Germline trimming cut 7 bases from V and 5 bases from J; bases unmatched to any gene: 4. The CDR3 sequence is 12 residues long. The CDR3 DNA reads as TGTGCCAGCACTACAGGGGAGGAGACCCAGTACTTC. It translates to CASTTGEETQYF.

The rearrangement joins TRBV27 to TRBJ1-5; 8 bases line up with TRBD1. From germline, CDR1 is MNHEY and CDR2 SMNVEV (reference sequence). The CDR3 spans 14 residues. Trimming removed 6 bases from V and 5 bases from J; junction bases left unmatched: 6. The CDR3 protein is CASSRTGGDQPQHF. In nucleotides, the CDR3 is TGTGCCAGCAGCAGAACAGGGGGGGATCAGCCCCAGCATTTT.